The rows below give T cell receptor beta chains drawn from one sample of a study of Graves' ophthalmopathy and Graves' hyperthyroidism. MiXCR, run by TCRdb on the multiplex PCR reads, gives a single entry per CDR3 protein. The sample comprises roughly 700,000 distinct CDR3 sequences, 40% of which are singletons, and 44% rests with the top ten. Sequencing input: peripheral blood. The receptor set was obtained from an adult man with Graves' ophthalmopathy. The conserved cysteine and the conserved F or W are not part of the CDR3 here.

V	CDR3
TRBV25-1	ASSSPTDSTYEQY
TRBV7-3	ASSLGPRGEQY
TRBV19	ASSPPRGQANTEAF
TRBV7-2	ASSLRSLPSPNQPQH
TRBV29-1	SVSPDSSDGYT
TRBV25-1	ASSEFRERTQY
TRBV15	ATSRDQVEGYT
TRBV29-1	SVDLLAGDDYGYI
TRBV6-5	ASSEGAGGYEKLF
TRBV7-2	ASRARDIGGPQY
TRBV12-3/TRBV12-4	ASSRPETGVETQY